This entry is about one T cell receptor (beta chain). There is no known antigen for this receptor. Base-call qualities are not available, and no considerably larger clone is one nucleotide away. This sample is part of a study of shared clonotypes between healthy human individuals (dated by TCRdb to the early 2020s). Background on the whole study: The cohort included a few men and two women between 18 and 49 years of age. For each donor, CD4 naive and CD4 memory were each run on three plates, CD8 naive on two plates, and CD8 memory on one plate. To estimate repertoire size and how much clonotype sharing occurs between individuals, the study deeply sequenced the blood TCR repertoires of five healthy adults. Libraries were prepared and TCR repertoires were sequenced by different laboratories using diverse techniques, in order to increase sequencing depth and limit assay-specific biases. Per donor, leukapheresis produced somewhere between about 0.8 and 9 billion PBMCs. The investigation overall reported the following: Incomplete sequencing was indicated by rarefaction of sorted-subset datasets, despite the large sequencing depth. Only blood was sampled, and tissue TCR repertoires likely differ from those in blood. Pairwise subsampling indicated that sequencing depth was expected to affect the degree of clonotype sharing among donors. Compared with non-shared clonotypes, clonotypes shared by all four sorted-subset donors had higher generation probabilities. Estimated clonotype richness was generally larger for naive than for memory subsets. Around 5% of naive CD4, 3% to 4% of naive CD8, roughly 2.4% of memory CD4, and roughly 0.4% of memory CD8 clonotypes were shared across a few donors. Because the study included a small number of donors, the genetic and exposure-history diversity represented was limited.

The donors were healthy, HIV-negative adults who had no recently reported acute infections or vaccinations. Only Caucasian adults living in Nashville, Tennessee, USA were represented among the donors. CD4+ T cells were enriched through magnetic negative selection, after which naive cells were positively selected on CD45RA and the remaining negative fraction served as the memory subset. Blood was collected by leukapheresis, and PBMCs were isolated by Ficoll-Histopaque density gradient centrifugation and then cryopreserved in liquid nitrogen vapor phase. Analytical flow cytometry was used to check the purity and quantity of each magnetically sorted T cell population. Each sorted fraction had its genomic DNA isolated and then quantified by UV absorbance on a Nanodrop 2000c. Reading from cysteine to phenylalanine, the CDR3 counts 14 amino acids. The sequence is cut down to CDR3 DNA, 42 bases in frame from base 1. Relative to germline, V is missing 3 bases and J is missing 5 bases, with 6 bases of the junction outside any gene match. Looking up the germline V gene yields CDR1 MGHRA and CDR2 YSYEKL.

Using the deep immunoSEQ assay, multiplex PCR amplified TCR CDR3 regions from genomic DNA. For each cell subset, the extracted genomic DNA was distributed evenly across all wells of several immunoSEQ 96-well plates, and each plate served as one replicate. For sorted subsets, 150 to 250 ng genomic DNA, equal to some 28,000 T cell genomes, was loaded into each replicate PCR. Purified libraries were quantified with a Qubit 3.0 fluorometer, sized on a Bioanalyzer 2100, and re-quantified with the KAPA Library Quantification kit. Each immunoSEQ 96-well plate was sequenced on its own single-read 150-cycle Illumina NextSeq 550 flow cell. The authors' pipeline ran thus. Because the immunoSEQ output held only junctional sequences and lacked quality scores, the filtering could not match the filtering applied to full-length reads. To assign V/J genes and CDR3, sequences were annotated using PyIR, a Python wrapper for IgBLAST v1.9, with IMGT germline references. Reads were removed for weak V/J assignments (E-value above 1e-6), missing CDR3, stop codons, out-of-frame junctions, or ambiguous translated residues. A V3J clonotype was defined by an identical inferred V gene, J gene, and CDR3 amino acid sequence. Percentage overlap between repertoires was computed as shared unique clonotypes divided by the size of the smaller repertoire. Repertoire richness was assessed with RTK rarefaction, the Chao1 estimator, and Recon v2.1 estimates of unobserved clonotypes. Generation probabilities were computed with OLGA for all TCRbeta clonotypes obtained by the gDNA method from a few donors. TCRdb took this table from immuneACCESS and kept in-frame rearrangements with V and J called. Such tables lack part of the clones; where checked against another copy, unresolved V genes explain under half of the gap, and the rest is unexplained. V and J calls plus clone size are reproduced from that table; the DNA served to infer D and trimming. Across this sample there are millions of clones, with over 85% seen only once. The top ten hold roughly 0.14% of the sample.

Recombination connected TRBV4-1 to TRBJ2-5; TRBD1 lines up with 7 middle nucleotides. The sequence came from a man aged 18 to 35 in good health. The sample was naive CD4+ T cells sorted from blood. The cell subset or site label, read with the paper, signifies: CD45RA+ positively selected. The encoded CDR3 is CASSQAGGMETQYF. The nucleotide sequence is given as TGCGCCAGCAGCCAGGCAGGGGGAATGGAGACCCAGTACTTC.